This T cell receptor (beta chain) derives from a study of patients and donors after allogeneic stem cell transplantation. TCRdb analysed the RT-PCR reads with MiXCR anew, one entry per CDR3 protein. This table has approximately 200,000 distinct CDR3 sequences, around 40% appearing once. Trimming left V 6 bases short and J 5 bases short, with 13 bases between. CDR3 length: 13 residues. Germline V lookup: CDR1 MNHNY, CDR2 SVGAGI (reference sequence). The sequenced sample consisted of blood, either unsorted or a sorted T cell fraction (not recorded which). This clonotype was sampled from a human donor who was either an allogeneic HSCT recipient or a stem cell or donor lymphocyte infusion donor (not recorded which). It is not recorded whose cells these are; they may come from a transplant donor. The V and J genes are TRBV6-6 and TRBJ1-2; possibly TRBD1 for D (6 bases). DNA of the CDR3: TGTGCCAGCAGGCGAGAGGGGGGGTATGGCTACACCTTC. Protein product: CASRREGGYGYTF.